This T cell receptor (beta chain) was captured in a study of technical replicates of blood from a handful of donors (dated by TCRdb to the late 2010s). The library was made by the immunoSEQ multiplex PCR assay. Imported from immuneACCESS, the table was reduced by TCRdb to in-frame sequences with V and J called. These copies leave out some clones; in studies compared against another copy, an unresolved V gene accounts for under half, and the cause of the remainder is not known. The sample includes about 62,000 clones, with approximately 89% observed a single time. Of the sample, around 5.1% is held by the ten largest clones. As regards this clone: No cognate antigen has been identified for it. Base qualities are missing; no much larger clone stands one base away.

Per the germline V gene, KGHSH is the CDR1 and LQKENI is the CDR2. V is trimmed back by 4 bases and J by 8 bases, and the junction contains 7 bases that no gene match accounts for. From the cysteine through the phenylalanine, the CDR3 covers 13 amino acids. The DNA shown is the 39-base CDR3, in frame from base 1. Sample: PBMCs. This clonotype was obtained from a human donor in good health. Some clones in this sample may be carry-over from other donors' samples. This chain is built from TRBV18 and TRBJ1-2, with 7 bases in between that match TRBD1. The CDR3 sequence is CASSRTGMSGYTF. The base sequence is TGTGCCAGCTCACGGACAGGAATGAGCGGCTACACCTTC.